This TCR beta chain was sequenced in a study of blood T cell repertoires in COVID-19. There are 14 residues in the CDR3. Germline V gene data show CDR1 as KGHSH and CDR2 as LQKENI. V dropped 3 bases and J dropped 1 base, with 9 bases sitting between them. Libraries were prepared by immunoSEQ multiplex PCR; TCRdb keeps only in-frame clonotypes and omits some of them. The table includes 75,000 to 85,000 clones, 82% detected once. The source material was peripheral blood. This clonotype was sampled from a human donor in a cohort sampled during active COVID-19. This chain uses TRBV18 with TRBJ1-1; a weak D match, TRBD1 (6 bases). The CDR3 is CASSPVTGNTEAFF. The CDR3 DNA is TGTGCCAGCTCACCCGTGACAGGGAACACTGAAGCTTTCTTT.